This TCR beta chain was recovered during a study of CD8 T cells in Susac syndrome (dated by TCRdb to about 2019). Broadly, across the study: Whether CD8+ T cell activation and differentiation in Susac syndrome was antigen driven was tested using repertoire sequencing. Study-level results and caveats: The number of individuals in the TCR sequencing and HLA analysis was recognized as being relatively small.

Concerning this clonotype: This clone's antigen is unknown. No base quality values were provided; no much bigger clone lies one nucleotide off.

From the cysteine up to the phenylalanine, the CDR3 has a length of 11 residues. The retained sequence is limited to the CDR3, 33 bases, with the frame set at the first base. CDR1 is given as MNHEY and CDR2 as SMNVEV, both from the germline V gene (reference sequence). V and J are truncated by 7 bases and 3 bases respectively, leaving an intervening sequence of 5 bases. Peripheral blood CD8+ and CD4+ T cells from healthy donors, Susac syndrome patients and multiple sclerosis patients were profiled using high-throughput TCR beta sequencing. Treatment-naive patients with stable or active relapsing-remitting disease fulfilling revised McDonald criteria were used as multiple sclerosis controls. Bulk CD8+ and CD4+ T cells were purified by magnetic negative isolation, while CD8+ TEMRA cells were enriched using FACS. Blood was collected in EDTA tubes and processed within 24 hours, with PBMCs isolated through density gradient centrifugation. PBMCs intended for TCR sequencing were cryopreserved in liquid nitrogen and thawed later in a water bath at 37 degrees C. The sorted or isolated CD4+, CD8+ and CD8+ TEMRA cells had a purity of 90% or higher.

RNA was extracted using the RNeasy kit, and roughly 0.5 to 1 ug of the RNA was reverse transcribed with random hexamers. TCR beta CDR3 regions were amplified with the immunoSEQ multiplex PCR assay covering 54 Vbeta and 13 Jbeta segments. Bias from PCR amplification was corrected by using a synthetic template baseline for primer optimization and for computational correction. The paper's data handling went like this. Reads were annotated to V, D and J genes according to IMGT and were analyzed with immunoSEQ Analyzer, with only productive sequences retained. Clonality was calculated as one minus the Shannon entropy normalized by log2 of the number of productive unique sequences. For each patient and control, public and private clones were evaluated among the 100 most prevalent clones. Susac-specific clones were defined as absent from healthy and MS cohorts, some 1,000 published viral clones and other ImmuneACCESS disease sequences. The public reads were reprocessed in TCRdb via fastp at Q25 and MiXCR, keeping in-frame beta chains. Every entry covers one CDR3 protein and lists the most common genes and DNA from its rows. Here the V and J calls rest on TCRdb's processing, not on the authors' analysis. A total of around 130,000 distinct CDR3 sequences appear in this sample, about 94% of them only once. 0.095% to 0.15% of the sample is taken by the ten largest.

This clonotype was sampled from a human donor with multiple sclerosis. Sequencing was done on a sample of CD4+ T cells from PBMCs. This receptor chain uses TRBV27 and TRBJ2-3; TRBD2 could be the D gene, as 5 bases match. The nucleotide sequence reads TGTGCCAGCAAGCGGACAGATACGCAGTATTTT. The resulting protein is CASKRTDTQYF.